What follows describes a single TCR beta chain. The data derive from a study of immune characterization of retroperitoneal liposarcoma. MiXCR was run by TCRdb on the PCR reads, yielding one entry per CDR3 protein. The sample lists 6,500 to 8,000 distinct CDR3 sequences; over 25% were seen once. V dropped 2 bases and J dropped 4; count of bases not matched to a gene: 7. There are 16 residues in the CDR3. CDR1 and CDR2 (germline): MNHEY, SVGAGI. The chain joins TRBV6-5 to TRBJ1-2; 10 bases line up with TRBD1. The TCR comes from a male donor with retroperitoneal liposarcoma. Sequenced input: blood. CDR3 nucleotides: TGTGCCAGCAGTTACCTTAGGACAGGGGGAAGCTATGGCTACACCTTC. As protein: CASSYLRTGGSYGYTF.